A selection of T cell receptor beta chains follows, all from one sample in a study of blood T cell repertoires in COVID-19. Assay: immunoSEQ multiplex PCR; the TCRdb copy retains only in-frame clones and omits some. The repertoire has about 200,000 clones, roughly 84% of them found once; the top ten carry 4% to 5%. The sample taken for sequencing was peripheral blood. Receptor source: a woman at least 80 years old with acute or convalescent COVID-19. Both conserved end residues are part of each CDR3. A row's size may be missing; if present it is once, few, many or a size class.

CDR3 protein: CATSRVRTPYGYTF
V gene: TRBV15
J gene: TRBJ1-2
clone size: .

CDR3 protein: CASSWGTGYGYTF
V gene: TRBV14
J gene: TRBJ1-2
clone size: .

CDR3 protein: CATKDRGSTNEKLFF
V gene: TRBV10-3
J gene: TRBJ1-4
clone size: .

CDR3 protein: CASSFWPATNEKLFF
V gene: TRBV11-2
J gene: TRBJ1-4
clone size: once

CDR3 protein: CASSLQGYSYEQYF
V gene: TRBV7-2
J gene: TRBJ2-7
clone size: .

CDR3 protein: CASQGDREQPQHF
V gene: TRBV10-3
J gene: TRBJ1-5
clone size: .

CDR3 protein: CASSLGLAGPTTGELFF
V gene: TRBV4-1
J gene: TRBJ2-2
clone size: .

CDR3 protein: CASSTTGGPTSTDTQYF
V gene: TRBV19
J gene: TRBJ2-3
clone size: .

CDR3 protein: CASSPPVQGTDTQYF
V gene: TRBV18
J gene: TRBJ2-3
clone size: .

CDR3 protein: CASSFAVTNTEAFF
V gene: TRBV5-4
J gene: TRBJ1-1
clone size: .

CDR3 protein: CASSFGAGAYNEQFF
V gene: TRBV5-1
J gene: TRBJ2-1
clone size: once

CDR3 protein: CASSRDRGSRSNIQYF
V gene: TRBV5-5
J gene: TRBJ2-4
clone size: .

CDR3 protein: CASSISGTGNTGELFF
V gene: TRBV19
J gene: TRBJ2-2
clone size: .

CDR3 protein: CASSFQLSKRNEQYF
V gene: TRBV7-8
J gene: TRBJ2-7
clone size: .

CDR3 protein: CASSNRTNDRGRTYGYTF
V gene: TRBV7-9
J gene: TRBJ1-2
clone size: few

CDR3 protein: CASTPNLGPGYGYTF
V gene: TRBV28
J gene: TRBJ1-2
clone size: .

CDR3 protein: CATSDLAGGGTDTQYF
V gene: TRBV24-1
J gene: TRBJ2-3
clone size: .

CDR3 protein: CASSESRQGGGYTF
V gene: TRBV10-2
J gene: TRBJ1-2
clone size: .

CDR3 protein: CASSSTGTSGRALHEQYF
V gene: TRBV11-3
J gene: TRBJ2-7
clone size: .

CDR3 protein: CASSEEHMMGAEAFF
V gene: TRBV2
J gene: TRBJ1-1
clone size: .

CDR3 protein: CASSLAQRGEKLFF
V gene: TRBV5-1
J gene: TRBJ1-4
clone size: .

CDR3 protein: CASVRGLTSTGELFF
V gene: TRBV6-5
J gene: TRBJ2-2
clone size: .

CDR3 protein: CASSLAGQSYNEQFF
V gene: TRBV5-1
J gene: TRBJ2-1
clone size: .

CDR3 protein: CSVAVTLNTEAFF
V gene: TRBV29-1
J gene: TRBJ1-1
clone size: .

CDR3 protein: CASGPGQGLGELFF
V gene: TRBV12-5
J gene: TRBJ2-2
clone size: .

CDR3 protein: CATLSGRSTGELFF
V gene: TRBV15
J gene: TRBJ2-2
clone size: .

CDR3 protein: CASSLAGRGGQETQYF
V gene: TRBV5-4
J gene: TRBJ2-5
clone size: .

CDR3 protein: CASIKADPGHSVPYSNQPQHF
V gene: TRBV19
J gene: TRBJ1-5
clone size: .

CDR3 protein: CASRRQGADEQYF
V gene: TRBV27
J gene: TRBJ2-7
clone size: .

CDR3 protein: CASSYGGRVDTGELFF
V gene: TRBV6-2/TRBV6-3
J gene: TRBJ2-2
clone size: once

CDR3 protein: CASSQDLRGRLSEKLFF
V gene: TRBV4-3
J gene: TRBJ1-4
clone size: .

CDR3 protein: CASNTGASGTPHEQFF
V gene: TRBV19
J gene: TRBJ2-1
clone size: .

CDR3 protein: CASSRTAPNTGELFF
V gene: TRBV5-1
J gene: TRBJ2-2
clone size: .

CDR3 protein: CASTYREGEAFF
V gene: TRBV3-1/TRBV3-2
J gene: TRBJ1-1
clone size: few

CDR3 protein: CASRTGTGNQKLFF
V gene: TRBV5-1
J gene: TRBJ1-4
clone size: once

CDR3 protein: CASSFASGRGGTDTQYF
V gene: TRBV5-1
J gene: TRBJ2-3
clone size: .

CDR3 protein: CASSNRLNSGNTIYF
V gene: TRBV18
J gene: TRBJ1-3
clone size: .

CDR3 protein: CASSLTVREDSPLHF
V gene: TRBV7-3
J gene: TRBJ1-6
clone size: .

CDR3 protein: CASSPPSYDEQFF
V gene: TRBV2
J gene: TRBJ2-1
clone size: .

CDR3 protein: CASSLSQDTGELFF
V gene: TRBV7-2
J gene: TRBJ2-2
clone size: .

CDR3 protein: CASSPVAGGNEQFF
V gene: TRBV18
J gene: TRBJ2-1
clone size: .

CDR3 protein: CASSQGTSGSLDEQFF
V gene: TRBV4-2
J gene: TRBJ2-1
clone size: .

CDR3 protein: CATSRWDRGGQPQHF
V gene: TRBV15
J gene: TRBJ1-5
clone size: .

CDR3 protein: CASSSEGIGELFF
V gene: TRBV5-1
J gene: TRBJ2-2
clone size: .

CDR3 protein: CSVVTPLAHQETQYF
V gene: TRBV29-1
J gene: TRBJ2-5
clone size: few

CDR3 protein: CASSLALRLAGANTGELFF
V gene: TRBV7-2
J gene: TRBJ2-2
clone size: .

CDR3 protein: CASSLAGTETGELFF
V gene: TRBV11-2
J gene: TRBJ2-2
clone size: .

CDR3 protein: CASSEALPNQPQHF
V gene: TRBV2
J gene: TRBJ1-5
clone size: few

CDR3 protein: CASSPGQQRNIQYF
V gene: TRBV7-2
J gene: TRBJ2-4
clone size: .

CDR3 protein: CASSPRQGSEQYF
V gene: TRBV7-2
J gene: TRBJ2-7
clone size: .

CDR3 protein: CASSIDPAGLSNEQFF
V gene: TRBV5-1
J gene: TRBJ2-1
clone size: .

CDR3 protein: CASSSRWDTQYF
V gene: TRBV21-1
J gene: TRBJ2-3
clone size: once

CDR3 protein: CASSRFREGGYGYTF
V gene: TRBV19
J gene: TRBJ1-2
clone size: .